The present entry profiles one T cell receptor beta chain with its context. TCRdb recomputed calls from the 5' RACE reads with MiXCR, one row per CDR3 protein. The sample contains some 50,000 distinct CDR3 sequences, approximately 9.9% of which appear only once. The data were obtained in a study of early T cells in non-severe SARS-CoV-2 infection. This clonotype was sampled from an adult who was a healthcare worker with PCR-confirmed SARS-CoV-2 infection or an uninfected control (not recorded which). Source material: whole blood.

The CDR3 DNA follows: TGTGCCAGTAGAGGGGCGACTAGCGCGACCGAGCAGTACTTC. Its translation: CASRGATSATEQYF. V usage is TRBV19 and J usage is TRBJ2-7; 8 nucleotides line up with TRBD2. Germline loops: CDR1 LNHDA, CDR2 SQIVND (reference sequence). The CDR3 has 14 residues. The V and J ends lost 6 bases and 6 bases, in that order; junction bases with no gene match: 10.